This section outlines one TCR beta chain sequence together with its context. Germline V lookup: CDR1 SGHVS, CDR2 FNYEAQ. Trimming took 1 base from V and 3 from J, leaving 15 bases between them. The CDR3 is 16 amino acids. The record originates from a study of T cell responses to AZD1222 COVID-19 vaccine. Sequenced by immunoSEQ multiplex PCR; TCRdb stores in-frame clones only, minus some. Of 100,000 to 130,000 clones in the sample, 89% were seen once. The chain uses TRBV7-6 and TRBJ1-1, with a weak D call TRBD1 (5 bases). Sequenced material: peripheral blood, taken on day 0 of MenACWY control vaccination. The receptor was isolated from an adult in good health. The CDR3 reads CASSLVGLQTDTEAFF. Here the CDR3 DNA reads TGTGCCAGCAGCTTAGTGGGACTCCAGACAGACACTGAAGCTTTCTTT.